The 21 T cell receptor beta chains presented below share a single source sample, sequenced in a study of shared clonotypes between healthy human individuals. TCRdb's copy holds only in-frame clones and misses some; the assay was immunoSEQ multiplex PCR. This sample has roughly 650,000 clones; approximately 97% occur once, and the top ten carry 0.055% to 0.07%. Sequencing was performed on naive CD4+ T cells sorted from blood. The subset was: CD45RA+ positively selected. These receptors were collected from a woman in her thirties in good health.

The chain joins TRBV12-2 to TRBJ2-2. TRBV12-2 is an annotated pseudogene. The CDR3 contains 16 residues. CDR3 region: CASRPQPGAFTGELFF. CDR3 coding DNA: TGTGCAAGTCGCCCCCAACCCGGGGCCTTCACCGGGGAGCTGTTTTTT.

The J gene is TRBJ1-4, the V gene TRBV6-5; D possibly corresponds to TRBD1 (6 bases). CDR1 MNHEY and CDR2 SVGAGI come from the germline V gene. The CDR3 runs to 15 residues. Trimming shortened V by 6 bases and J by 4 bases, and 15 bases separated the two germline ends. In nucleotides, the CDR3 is TGTGCCAGCAGGGCCGGGACACCAAATAATGAAAAACTGTTTTTT. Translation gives CASRAGTPNNEKLFF.

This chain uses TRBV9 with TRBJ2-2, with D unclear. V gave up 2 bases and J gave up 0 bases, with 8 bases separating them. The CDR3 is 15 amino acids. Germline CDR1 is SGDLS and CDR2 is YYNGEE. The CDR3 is CASSVRQANTGELFF. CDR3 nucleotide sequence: TGTGCCAGCAGCGTTAGGCAGGCGAACACCGGGGAGCTGTTTTTT.

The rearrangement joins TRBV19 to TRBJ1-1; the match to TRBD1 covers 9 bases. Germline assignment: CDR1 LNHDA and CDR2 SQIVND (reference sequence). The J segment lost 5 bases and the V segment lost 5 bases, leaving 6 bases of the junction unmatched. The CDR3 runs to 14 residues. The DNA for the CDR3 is TGTGCCAGTAGTCCATCGGACAGGGGAACTGAAGCTTTCTTT. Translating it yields CASSPSDRGTEAFF.

In DNA, the CDR3 is TGTGCCAGCAGTGAATTCGGGAGTGGCACAGATACGCAGTATTTT. Translation gives CASSEFGSGTDTQYF. The chain joins TRBV6-1 to TRBJ2-3; TRBD2 is a possible D gene (6 bases). Germline V gene data show CDR1 as MNHNS and CDR2 as SASEGT. Trimming took off 2 bases at V and 1 base at J, with 10 bases between the two ends. The CDR3 is 15 residues long.

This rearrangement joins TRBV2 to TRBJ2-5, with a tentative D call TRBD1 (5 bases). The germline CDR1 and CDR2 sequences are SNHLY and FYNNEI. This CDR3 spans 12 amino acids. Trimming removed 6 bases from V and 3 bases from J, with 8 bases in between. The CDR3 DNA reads TGTGCCAGCAGGCCAGGGAAAGAGACCCAGTACTTC. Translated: CASRPGKETQYF.

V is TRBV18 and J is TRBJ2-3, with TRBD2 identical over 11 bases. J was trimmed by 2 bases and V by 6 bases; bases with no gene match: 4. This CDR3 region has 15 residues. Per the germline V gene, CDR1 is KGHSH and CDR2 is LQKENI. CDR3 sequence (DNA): TGTGCCAGCTCCCCGGGACTAGCGGACACAGATACGCAGTATTTT. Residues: CASSPGLADTDTQYF.

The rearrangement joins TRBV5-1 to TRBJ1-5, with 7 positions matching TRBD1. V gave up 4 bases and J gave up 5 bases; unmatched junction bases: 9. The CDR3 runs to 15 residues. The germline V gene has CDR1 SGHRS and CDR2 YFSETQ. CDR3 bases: TGCGCCAGCAGCCTAATGACAGGGCGCGATCAGCCCCAGCATTTT. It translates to CASSLMTGRDQPQHF.

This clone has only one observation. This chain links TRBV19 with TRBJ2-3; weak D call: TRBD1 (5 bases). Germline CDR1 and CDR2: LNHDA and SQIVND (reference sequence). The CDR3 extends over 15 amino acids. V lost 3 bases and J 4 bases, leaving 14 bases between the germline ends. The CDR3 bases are TGTGCCAGTAGTATGGGGCAGGGCAGGGCAGATACGCAGTATTTT. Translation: CASSMGQGRADTQYF.

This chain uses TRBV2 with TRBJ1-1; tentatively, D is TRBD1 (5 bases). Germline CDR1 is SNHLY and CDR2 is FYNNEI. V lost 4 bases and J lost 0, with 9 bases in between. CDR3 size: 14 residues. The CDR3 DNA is TGTGCCAGCAGTGCGGGGCGCATGAACACTGAAGCTTTCTTT. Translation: CASSAGRMNTEAFF. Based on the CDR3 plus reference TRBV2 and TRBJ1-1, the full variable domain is EPEVTQTPSHQVTQMGQEVILRCVPISNHLYFYWYRQILGQKVEFLVSFYNNEISEKSEIFDDQFSVERPDGSNFTLKIRSTKLEDSAMYFCASSAGRMNTEAFFGQGTRLTVV.

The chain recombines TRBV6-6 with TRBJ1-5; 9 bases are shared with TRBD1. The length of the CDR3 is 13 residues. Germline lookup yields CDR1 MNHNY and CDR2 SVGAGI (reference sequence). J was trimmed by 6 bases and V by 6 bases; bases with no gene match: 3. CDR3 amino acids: CASRDRGGQPQHF. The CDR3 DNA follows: TGTGCCAGCAGGGACAGGGGTGGTCAGCCCCAGCATTTT.

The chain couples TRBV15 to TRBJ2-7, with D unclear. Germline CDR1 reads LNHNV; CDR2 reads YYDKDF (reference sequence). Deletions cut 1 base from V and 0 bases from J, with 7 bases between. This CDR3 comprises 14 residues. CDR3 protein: CATSRVGHSYEQYF. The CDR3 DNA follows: TGTGCCACCAGCAGAGTGGGCCACTCCTACGAGCAGTACTTC.

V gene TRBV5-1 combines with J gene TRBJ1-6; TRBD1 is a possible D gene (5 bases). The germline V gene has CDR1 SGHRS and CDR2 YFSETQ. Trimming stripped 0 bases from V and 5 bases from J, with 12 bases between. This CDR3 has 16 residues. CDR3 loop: CASSLALGRDNSPLHF. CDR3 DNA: TGCGCCAGCAGCTTGGCCCTTGGCAGGGATAATTCACCCCTCCACTTT. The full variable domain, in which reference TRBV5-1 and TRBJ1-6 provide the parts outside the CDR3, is KAGVTQTPRYLIKTRGQQVTLSCSPISGHRSVSWYQQTPGQGLQFLFEYFSETQRNKGNFPGRFSGRQFSNSRSEMNVSTLELGDSALYLCASSLALGRDNSPLHFGNGTRLTVT.

This CDR3 reads CASYDRGRANEKLFF. As DNA, the CDR3 is TGTGCCAGCTATGACCGAGGGCGTGCTAATGAAAAACTGTTTTTT. The V and J genes are TRBV28 and TRBJ1-4; D remains ambiguous. V was cut by 8 bases and J by 3 bases, with 16 bases left in between. The CDR3 extends over 15 amino acids. Germline-derived CDR1 and CDR2 are MDHEN and SYDVKM.

CDR3 bases: TGTGCCAGTAGTAGGGAAGCGGGAGTCTACGAGCAGTACTTC. Encoded protein: CASSREAGVYEQYF. The J gene is TRBJ2-7, the V gene TRBV19; 8 positions match TRBD2. Germline loops: CDR1 LNHDA, CDR2 SQIVND (reference sequence). With 4 bases clipped from V and 3 bases from J, the junction kept 5 bases outside the gene matches. The CDR3 is 14 amino acids.

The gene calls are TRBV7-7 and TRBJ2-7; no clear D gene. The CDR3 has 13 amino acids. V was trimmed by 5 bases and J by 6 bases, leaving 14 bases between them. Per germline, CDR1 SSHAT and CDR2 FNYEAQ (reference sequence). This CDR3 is CASSPRAGGEQYF. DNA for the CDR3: TGTGCCAGCAGCCCACGGGCCGGCGGCGAGCAGTACTTC.

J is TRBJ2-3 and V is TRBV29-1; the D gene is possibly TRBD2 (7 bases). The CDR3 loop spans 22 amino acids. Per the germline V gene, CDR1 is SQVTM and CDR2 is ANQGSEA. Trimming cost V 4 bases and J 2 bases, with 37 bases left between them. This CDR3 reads CSVAGTMRFGGRGGGITDTQYF. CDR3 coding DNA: TGCAGCGTTGCCGGGACGATGAGATTCGGAGGGAGGGGAGGGGGGATCACAGATACGCAGTATTTT.

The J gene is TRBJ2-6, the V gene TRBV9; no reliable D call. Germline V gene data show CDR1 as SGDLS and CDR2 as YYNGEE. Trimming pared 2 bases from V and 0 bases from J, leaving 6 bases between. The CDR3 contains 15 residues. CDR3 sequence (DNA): TGTGCCAGCAGCGTCCGGTTCTCTGGGGCCAACGTCCTGACTTTC. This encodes CASSVRFSGANVLTF.

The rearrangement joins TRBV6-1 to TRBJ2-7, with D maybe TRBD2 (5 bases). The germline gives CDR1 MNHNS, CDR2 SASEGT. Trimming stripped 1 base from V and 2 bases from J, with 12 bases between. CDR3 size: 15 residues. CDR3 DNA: TGTGCCAGCAGTGAAGGGACTTCTGTCCCCTACGAGCAGTACTTC. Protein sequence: CASSEGTSVPYEQYF.

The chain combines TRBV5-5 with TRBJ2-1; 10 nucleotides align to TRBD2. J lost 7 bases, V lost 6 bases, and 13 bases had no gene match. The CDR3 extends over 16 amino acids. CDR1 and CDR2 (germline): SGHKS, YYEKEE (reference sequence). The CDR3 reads CASMASGSWSGNEQFF. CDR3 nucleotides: TGTGCCAGCATGGCTAGCGGGAGCTGGAGTGGGAATGAGCAGTTCTTC.

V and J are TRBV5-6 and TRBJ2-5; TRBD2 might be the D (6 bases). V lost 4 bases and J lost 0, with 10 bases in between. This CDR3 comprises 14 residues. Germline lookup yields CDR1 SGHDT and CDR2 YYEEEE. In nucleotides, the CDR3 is TGTGCCAGCAGCAAGAGGGACTACCAAGAGACCCAGTACTTC. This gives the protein CASSKRDYQETQYF. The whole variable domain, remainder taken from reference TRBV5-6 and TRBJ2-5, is DAGVTQSPTHLIKTRGQQVTLRCSPKSGHDTVSWYQQALGQGPQFIFQYYEEEERQRGNFPDRFSGHQFPNYSSELNVNALLLGDSALYLCASSKRDYQETQYFGPGTRLLVL.